This T cell receptor beta chain is from a study of beta chain features in type 1 diabetes. The study, taken as a whole, reports: Possibly, sequencing cDNA over-represented cells that had high TCR expression levels.

CDR1 and CDR2 from the germline V gene are SGDLS and YYNGEE. The CDR3 has 15 amino acids. Between the trimmed V and J ends, which lost 4 bases and 0 bases, there was a span of 11 bases. cDNA synthesis used the whole RNA isolate, giving expressed TCRB sequences. Assay used: immunoSEQ multiplex PCR; TCRdb lists only in-frame clones, some missing. The repertoire holds approximately 400,000 clones, with roughly 16% as singletons. In the case of this clone: What it recognizes is unknown.

This sequence originates from a woman in her late teens or twenties in good health. The sample was naive CD4+ T cells from blood. This rearrangement joins TRBV9 to TRBJ2-1; D not certain. CDR3 sequence reads: CASSPQTGSYNEQFF. The CDR3, as DNA: TGTGCCAGCAGCCCCCAGACTGGCTCCTACAATGAGCAGTTCTTC.